This T cell receptor (beta chain) was captured by sequencing in a study of blood T cell repertoires in COVID-19 (dated by TCRdb to the early 2020s). Turning to the overall study: Samples from collaborators originated in the United States, Italy and Spain and spanned both the acute and convalescent phases of COVID-19. The prospective study material was composed of cDNA or gDNA derived from T cells, B-cell-depleted T cells, or PBMCs. Subjects who had been exposed to COVID-19, were actively infected with it, or had recovered from it provided the deeply sampled blood TCRbeta repertoires that made up the dataset. The repertoires were released in a freely available public database intended as a resource for research on the immune response to SARS-CoV-2. The samples were drawn from the first 160 participants of the ongoing ImmuneRACE study and from 1,254 subjects provided by 6 global collaborators. Sample metadata almost always included a de-identified subject ID, COVID-19 status, age in years and sex. Where HLA class I and class II types were available, the types were taken from metadata supplied by the sample provider, not from assay-based typing. Findings and caveats that apply to the study as a whole: How much clinical and demographic metadata was included differed by source and by participant, and the metadata was provided uncurated.

This clone has a handful of counts. The antigen it binds to is not known. No per-base quality is available; no much larger clone lies one base away. The V end gives up 7 bases and the J end 12 bases, leaving 5 bases in the junction not matched to a gene. The CDR3 sequence holds 10 residues, the cysteine and phenylalanine included. Kept here is only the CDR3 DNA, which spans 30 bases and is read in frame from base 1. From the germline V gene (reference sequence), CDR1 is DFQATT and CDR2 is SNEGSKA. The immunoSEQ Assay, a bias-controlled multiplex PCR, was used to amplify TCRbeta CDR3 regions from genomic DNA. The authors' pipeline ran thus. The number of nucleated cells in each sample was estimated by amplification of reference gene primers within the assay. To quantify the absolute abundance of each unique TCRbeta CDR3 rearrangement, sequence reads were collapsed and filtered. For each sample, productive Simpson clonality was calculated by taking the square root of Simpson's diversity index across productive rearrangements. TCRdb provides this immuneACCESS table in a form limited to in-frame rearrangements. Some clones are lacking; in checked studies, under half of them reflect an unresolved V gene, and why the rest are absent is not known. The V and J calls and clone size are taken from that table; D and trimming were inferred from the DNA. This sample lists about 220,000 clones; about nine tenths were detected once. The ten most abundant clones make up about 4% of the sample.

Participants in the prospective study were aged roughly 18 to 100 years, lived in about two dozen United States geographic areas, and enrolled through a virtual design. To assign participants to cohorts, the prospective study relied on clinical history that participants themselves reported in a screening survey and a study questionnaire. Mobile phlebotomists in the prospective study collected whole blood, serum and a nasopharyngeal or oropharyngeal swab from every participant. Over an approximately 2-month period, participants in the prospective study had the option of providing additional blood draws and questionnaires. Blood samples from the prospective study were shipped frozen or at room temperature prior to DNA extraction.

The sequence derives from a woman between 35 and 50 years old with acute COVID-19. Input material: PBMCs or T cells enriched from blood (not recorded which). The chain employs TRBV20-1 and TRBJ2-1, and 8 bases in between align with TRBD2. The CDR3 corresponds to CSVTSGLQFF. The DNA is TGCAGTGTTACTAGCGGACTGCAGTTCTTC.